This T cell receptor beta chain was sequenced for a study of cytomegalovirus exposure and HLA in healthy donors. Germline CDR1 DFQATT, CDR2 SNEGSKA (reference sequence). V lost 1 base and J lost 10, with 8 bases in between. CDR3 size: 11 residues. 60 Vbeta and 13 Jbeta primers were used in PCR. Only in-frame clones appear in the TCRdb table, and some are missing; sequencing was by immunoSEQ multiplex PCR. This table holds around 160,000 clones, over 75% found once. This clone was seen a few times. The V and J genes are TRBV20-1 and TRBJ2-1; D is unclear. The sequence came from a man between 18 and 29 years old in good health and CMV-seropositive. The specimen sequenced was PBMCs. CDR3 nucleotides: TGCAGTGCTAGAGCCGGGTGGGAGCAGTTCTTC. Protein: CSARAGWEQFF.